This T cell receptor (beta chain) derives from a study of blood T cell repertoires in COVID-19. In the study overall: Sources were T cells, B-cell-depleted T cells, or PBMCs; the material itself was cDNA or gDNA.

The method was immunoSEQ multiplex PCR; TCRdb's version includes in-frame clones alone and lacks a portion of them. Among about 220,000 clones listed, less than 90% were seen once. This clone has a single count. Sequencing input: PBMCs or T cells enriched from blood (not recorded which). This TCR came from a middle-aged woman who had recovered from COVID-19.

The CDR3: CASSPLRTGNTEAFF. The CDR3 DNA sequence: TGTGCCAGCTCACCATTAAGGACAGGGAACACTGAAGCTTTCTTT. This chain links TRBV18 with TRBJ1-1, with 7 bases fitting TRBD1. The CDR3 runs to 15 residues. Trimming took 2 bases from V and 1 from J; bases not matched to a gene: 4. CDR1 KGHSH and CDR2 LQKENI come from the germline V gene. Combining the CDR3 with reference TRBV18 and TRBJ1-1 gives the whole variable domain NAGVMQNPRHLVRRRGQEARLRCSPMKGHSHVYWYRQLPEEGLKFMVYLQKENIIDESGMPKERFSAEFPKEGPSILRIQQVVRGDSAAYFCASSPLRTGNTEAFFGQGTRLTVV.